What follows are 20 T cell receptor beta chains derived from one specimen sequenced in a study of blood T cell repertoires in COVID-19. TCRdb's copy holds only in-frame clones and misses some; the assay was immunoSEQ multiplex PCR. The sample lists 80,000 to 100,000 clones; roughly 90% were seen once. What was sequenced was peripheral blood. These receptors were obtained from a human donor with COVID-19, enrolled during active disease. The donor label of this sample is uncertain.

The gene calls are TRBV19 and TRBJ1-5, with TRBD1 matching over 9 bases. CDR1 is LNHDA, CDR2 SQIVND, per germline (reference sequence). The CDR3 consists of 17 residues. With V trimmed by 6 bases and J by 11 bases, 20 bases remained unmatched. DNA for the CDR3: TGTGCCAGTAGCGTAGCTGTGGGACAGGGTTTTTCTAGGGCCCAGCATTTT. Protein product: CASSVAVGQGFSRAQHF. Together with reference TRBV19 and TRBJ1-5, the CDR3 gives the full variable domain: DGGITQSPKYLFRKEGQNVTLSCEQNLNHDAMYWYRQDPGQGLRLIYYSQIVNDFQKGDIAEGYSVSREKKESFPLTVTSAQKNPTAFYLCASSVAVGQGFSRAQHFGDGTRLSIL.

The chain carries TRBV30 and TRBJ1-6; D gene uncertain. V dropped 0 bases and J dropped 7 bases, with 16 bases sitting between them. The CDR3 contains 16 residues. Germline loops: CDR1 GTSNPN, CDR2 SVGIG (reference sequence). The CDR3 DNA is TGTGCCTGGAGTGTACGTAGGAGGGCTCCCAATTCACCCCTCCACTTT. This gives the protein CAWSVRRRAPNSPLHF.

The CDR3 bases are TGTGCCAGCAGCTTGAGGAGCTCCTACAATGAGCAGTTCTTC. This translates into CASSLRSSYNEQFF. V and J are TRBV11-3 and TRBJ2-1; D is ambiguous. The CDR3 runs 14 residues. Germline CDR1 and CDR2: SGHNT and YENEEA. With 3 bases removed from V and 0 bases from J, the gap between germline ends came to 6 bases.

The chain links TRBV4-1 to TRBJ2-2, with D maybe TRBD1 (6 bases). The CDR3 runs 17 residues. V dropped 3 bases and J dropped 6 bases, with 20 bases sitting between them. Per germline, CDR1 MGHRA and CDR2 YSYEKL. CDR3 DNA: TGCGCCAGCAGCCAGAAAGACCCCCGGACAGACGCCGGGGAGCTGTTTTTT. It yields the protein CASSQKDPRTDAGELFF.

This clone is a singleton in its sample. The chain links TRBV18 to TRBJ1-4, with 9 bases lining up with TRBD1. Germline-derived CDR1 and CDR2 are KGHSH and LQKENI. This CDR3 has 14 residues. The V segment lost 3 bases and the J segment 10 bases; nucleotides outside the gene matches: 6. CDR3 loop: CASSPRDRAAKLFF. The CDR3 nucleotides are TGTGCCAGCTCACCCCGGGACAGGGCAGCAAAACTGTTTTTT.

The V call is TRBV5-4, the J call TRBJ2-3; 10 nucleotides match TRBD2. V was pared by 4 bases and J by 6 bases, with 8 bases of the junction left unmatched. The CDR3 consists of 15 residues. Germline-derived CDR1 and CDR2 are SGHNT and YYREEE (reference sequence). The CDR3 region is CASSQLAGHLDTQYF. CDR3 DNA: TGTGCCAGCAGCCAACTAGCGGGGCACCTCGATACGCAGTATTTT.

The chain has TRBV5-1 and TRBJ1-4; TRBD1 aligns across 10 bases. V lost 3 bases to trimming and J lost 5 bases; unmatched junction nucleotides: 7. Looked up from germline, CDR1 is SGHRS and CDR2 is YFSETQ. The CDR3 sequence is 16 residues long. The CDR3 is CASSSQTGGENEKLFF. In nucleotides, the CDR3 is TGCGCCAGCAGCTCCCAGACAGGGGGCGAGAATGAAAAACTGTTTTTT.

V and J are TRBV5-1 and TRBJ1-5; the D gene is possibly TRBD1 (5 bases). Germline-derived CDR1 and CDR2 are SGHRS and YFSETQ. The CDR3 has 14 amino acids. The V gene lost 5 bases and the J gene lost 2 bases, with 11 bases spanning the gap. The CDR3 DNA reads TGCGCCAGCAGTTATACAGGAGGCAATCAGCCCCAGCATTTT. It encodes CASSYTGGNQPQHF.

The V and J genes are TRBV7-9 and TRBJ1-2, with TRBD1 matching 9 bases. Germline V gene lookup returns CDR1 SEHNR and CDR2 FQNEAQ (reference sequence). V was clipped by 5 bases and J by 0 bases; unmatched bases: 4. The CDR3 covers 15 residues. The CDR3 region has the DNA TGTGCCAGCAGCGGGACAGGGTTAGCTAACTATGGCTACACCTTC. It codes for CASSGTGLANYGYTF.

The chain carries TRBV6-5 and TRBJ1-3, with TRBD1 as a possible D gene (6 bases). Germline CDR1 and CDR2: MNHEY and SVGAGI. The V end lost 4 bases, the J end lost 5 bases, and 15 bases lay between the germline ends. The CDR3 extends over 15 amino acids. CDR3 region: CASSFAPGGRNTIYF. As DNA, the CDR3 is TGTGCCAGCAGTTTTGCCCCCGGGGGGCGAAACACCATATATTTT.

Here the CDR3 DNA reads TGTGCCAGCAGCTTGCTCGGAGGCCTTACCCTAGAAAAACTGTTTTTT. The encoded protein is CASSLLGGLTLEKLFF. V is TRBV5-8 and J is TRBJ1-4; D remains ambiguous. Per the germline V gene, CDR1 is SGHTS and CDR2 is YDEGEE. The CDR3 spans 16 residues. V lost 1 base and J 8 bases, leaving 18 bases between the germline ends.

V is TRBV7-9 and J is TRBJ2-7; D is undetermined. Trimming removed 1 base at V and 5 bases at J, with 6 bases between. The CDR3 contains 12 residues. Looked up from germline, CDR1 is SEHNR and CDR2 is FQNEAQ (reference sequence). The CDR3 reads CASSLDSHEQYF. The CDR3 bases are TGTGCCAGCAGCTTAGATAGCCACGAGCAGTACTTC.

CDR3 loop: CASSVQGHGYTF. CDR3 DNA: TGTGCCAGCAGCGTGCAGGGCCATGGCTACACCTTC. The genes are TRBV9 and TRBJ1-2; tentative D call: TRBD1 (5 bases). The CDR3 extends over 12 amino acids. V was clipped by 2 bases and J by 6 bases, with 8 bases between them. Germline CDR1 SGDLS, CDR2 YYNGEE. Complete variable domain (other parts from reference TRBV9 and TRBJ1-2): DSGVTQTPKHLITATGQRVTLRCSPRSGDLSVYWYQQSLDQGLQFLIQYYNGEERAKGNILERFSAQQFPDLHSELNLSSLELGDSALYFCASSVQGHGYTFGSGTRLTVV.

The CDR3 nucleotides are TGTGCCAGCAGCCCCCAGGGGCAATCGGCGGAGACCCAGTACTTC. Amino acid sequence: CASSPQGQSAETQYF. The rearrangement joins TRBV3-1 (or the pseudogene TRBV3-2) to TRBJ2-5; perhaps TRBD1 as D (6 bases). V dropped 4 bases and J dropped 5 bases, with 17 bases sitting between them. The germline V gene has CDR1 LGHDT and CDR2 YNNKEL (reference sequence). The CDR3 runs to 15 residues.

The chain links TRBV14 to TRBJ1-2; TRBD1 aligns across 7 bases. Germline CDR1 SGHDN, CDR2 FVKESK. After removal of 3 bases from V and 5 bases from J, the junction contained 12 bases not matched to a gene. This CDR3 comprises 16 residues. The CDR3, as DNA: TGTGCCAGCAGCCAGAGCACCCCGACAGGGACTTATGGCTACACCTTC. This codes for CASSQSTPTGTYGYTF.

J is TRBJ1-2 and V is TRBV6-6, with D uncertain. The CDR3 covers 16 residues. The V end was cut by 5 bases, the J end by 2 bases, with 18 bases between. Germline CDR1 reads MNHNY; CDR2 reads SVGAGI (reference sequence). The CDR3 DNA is TGTGCCAGCAGTCAACAGAGAACGGCCCCGAACTATGGCTACACCTTC. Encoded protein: CASSQQRTAPNYGYTF.

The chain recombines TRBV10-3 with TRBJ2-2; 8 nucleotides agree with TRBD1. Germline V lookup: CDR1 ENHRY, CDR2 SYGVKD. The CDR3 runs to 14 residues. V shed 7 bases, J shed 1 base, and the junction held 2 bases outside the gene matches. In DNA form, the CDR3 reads TGTGCCATCAAGGGACAGGAGAACACCGGGGAGCTGTTTTTT. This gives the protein CAIKGQENTGELFF.

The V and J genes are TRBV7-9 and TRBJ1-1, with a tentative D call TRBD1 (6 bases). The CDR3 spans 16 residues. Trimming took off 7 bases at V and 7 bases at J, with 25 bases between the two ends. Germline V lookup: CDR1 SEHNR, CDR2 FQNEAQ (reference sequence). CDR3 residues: CASIHGGGRAISEAFF. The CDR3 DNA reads TGTGCCAGCATCCACGGTGGGGGCAGGGCGATTAGTGAAGCTTTCTTT.

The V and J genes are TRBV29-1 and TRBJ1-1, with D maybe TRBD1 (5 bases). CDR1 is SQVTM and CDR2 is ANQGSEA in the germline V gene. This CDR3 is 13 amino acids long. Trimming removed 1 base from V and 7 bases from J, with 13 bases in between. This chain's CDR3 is CSVEVIREGEAFF. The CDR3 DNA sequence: TGCAGCGTTGAAGTGATCAGGGAGGGTGAAGCTTTCTTT. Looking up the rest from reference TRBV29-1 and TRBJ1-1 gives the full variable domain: SAVISQKPSRDICQRGTSLTIQCQVDSQVTMMFWYRQQPGQSLTLIATANQGSEATYESGFVIDKFPISRPNLTFSTLTVSNMSPEDSSIYLCSVEVIREGEAFFGQGTRLTVV.

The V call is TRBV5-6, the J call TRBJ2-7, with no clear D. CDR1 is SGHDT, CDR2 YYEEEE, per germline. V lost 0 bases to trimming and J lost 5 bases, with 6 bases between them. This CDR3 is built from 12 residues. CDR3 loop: CASSLERHEQYF. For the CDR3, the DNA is TGTGCCAGCAGCTTGGAGCGCCACGAGCAGTACTTC. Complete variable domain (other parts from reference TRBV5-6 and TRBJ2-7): DAGVTQSPTHLIKTRGQQVTLRCSPKSGHDTVSWYQQALGQGPQFIFQYYEEEERQRGNFPDRFSGHQFPNYSSELNVNALLLGDSALYLCASSLERHEQYFGPGTRLTVT.